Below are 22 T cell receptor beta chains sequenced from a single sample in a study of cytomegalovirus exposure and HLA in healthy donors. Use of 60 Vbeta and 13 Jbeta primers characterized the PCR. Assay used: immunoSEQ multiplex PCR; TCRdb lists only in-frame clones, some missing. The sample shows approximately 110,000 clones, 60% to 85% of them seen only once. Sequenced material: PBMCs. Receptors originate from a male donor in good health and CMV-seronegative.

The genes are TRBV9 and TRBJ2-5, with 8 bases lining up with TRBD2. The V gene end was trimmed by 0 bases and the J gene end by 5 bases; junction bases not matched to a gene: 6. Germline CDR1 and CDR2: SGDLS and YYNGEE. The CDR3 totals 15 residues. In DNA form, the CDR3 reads TGTGCCAGCAGCGTAGAACCGGGAGGGGGGGAGACCCAGTACTTC. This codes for CASSVEPGGGETQYF.

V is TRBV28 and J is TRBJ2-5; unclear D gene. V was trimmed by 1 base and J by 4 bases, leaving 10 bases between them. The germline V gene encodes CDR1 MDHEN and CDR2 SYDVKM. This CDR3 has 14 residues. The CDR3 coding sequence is TGTGCCAGCAGTTTATTTGCGAGAAGAGAGACCCAGTACTTC. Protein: CASSLFARRETQYF.

The CDR3 region is CASSRDSGNTEAFF. The CDR3 region has the DNA TGTGCCAGCAGTCGGGACAGTGGAAACACTGAAGCTTTCTTT. The chain recombines TRBV27 with TRBJ1-1, with 7 bases identical to TRBD1. V lost 5 bases to trimming and J lost 2 bases; unmatched junction nucleotides: 5. CDR1 is MNHEY and CDR2 is SMNVEV in the germline V gene (reference sequence). The CDR3 length is 14 residues.

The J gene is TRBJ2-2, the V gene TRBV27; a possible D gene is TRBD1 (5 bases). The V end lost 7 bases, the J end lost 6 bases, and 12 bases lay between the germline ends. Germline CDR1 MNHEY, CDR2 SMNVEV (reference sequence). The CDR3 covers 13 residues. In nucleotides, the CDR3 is TGTGCCAGCACCCTAAGGGGTGCCGGGGAGCTGTTTTTT. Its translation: CASTLRGAGELFF.

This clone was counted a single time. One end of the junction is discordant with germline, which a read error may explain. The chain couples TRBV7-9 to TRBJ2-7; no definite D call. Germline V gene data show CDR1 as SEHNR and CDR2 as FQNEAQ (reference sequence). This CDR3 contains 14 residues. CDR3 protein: CSSSFELNRYEQYF. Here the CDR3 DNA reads TGTTCCAGCAGCTTCGAGCTAAACCGATACGAGCAGTACTTC.

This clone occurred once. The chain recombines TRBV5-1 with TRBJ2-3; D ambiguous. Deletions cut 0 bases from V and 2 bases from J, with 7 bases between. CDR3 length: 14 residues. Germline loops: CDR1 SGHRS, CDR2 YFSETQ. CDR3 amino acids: CASSLVAVTDTQYF. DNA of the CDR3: TGCGCCAGCAGCTTGGTGGCGGTCACAGATACGCAGTATTTT.

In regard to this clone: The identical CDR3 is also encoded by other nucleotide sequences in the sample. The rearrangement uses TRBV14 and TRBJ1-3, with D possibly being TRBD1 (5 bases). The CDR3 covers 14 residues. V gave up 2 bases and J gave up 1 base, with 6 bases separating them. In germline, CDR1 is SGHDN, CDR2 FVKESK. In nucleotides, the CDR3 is TGTGCCAGCAGCCAATCAGGGTCTGGAAACACCATATATTTT. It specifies CASSQSGSGNTIYF. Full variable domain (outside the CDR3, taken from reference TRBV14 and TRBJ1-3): EAGVTQFPSHSVIEKGQTVTLRCDPISGHDNLYWYRRVMGKEIKFLLHFVKESKQDESGMPNNRFLAERTGGTYSTLKVQPAELEDSGVYFCASSQSGSGNTIYFGEGSWLTVV.

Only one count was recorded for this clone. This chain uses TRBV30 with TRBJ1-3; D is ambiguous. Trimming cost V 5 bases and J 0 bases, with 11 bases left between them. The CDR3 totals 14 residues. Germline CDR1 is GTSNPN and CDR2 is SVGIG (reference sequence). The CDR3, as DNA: TGTGCCTGGGGACTGACGGTCTCTGGAAACACCATATATTTT. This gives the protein CAWGLTVSGNTIYF.

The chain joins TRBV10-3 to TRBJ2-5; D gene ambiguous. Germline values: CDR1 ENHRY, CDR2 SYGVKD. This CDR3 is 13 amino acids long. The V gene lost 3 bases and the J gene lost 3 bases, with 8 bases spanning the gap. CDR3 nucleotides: TGTGCCATCAGTGATTGGAGTAAAGAGACCCAGTACTTC. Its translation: CAISDWSKETQYF.

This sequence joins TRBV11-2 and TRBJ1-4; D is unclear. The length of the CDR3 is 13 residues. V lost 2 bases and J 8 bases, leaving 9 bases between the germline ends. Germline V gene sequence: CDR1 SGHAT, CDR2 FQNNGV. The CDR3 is CASSLWLGEKLFF. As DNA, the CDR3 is TGTGCCAGCAGCTTATGGTTGGGCGAAAAACTGTTTTTT.

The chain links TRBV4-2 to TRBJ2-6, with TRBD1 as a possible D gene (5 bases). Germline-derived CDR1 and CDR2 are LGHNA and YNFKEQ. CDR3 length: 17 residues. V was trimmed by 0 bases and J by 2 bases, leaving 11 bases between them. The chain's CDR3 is CASSQDPLGAGANVLTF. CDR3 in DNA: TGTGCCAGCAGCCAAGATCCGTTAGGGGCTGGGGCCAACGTCCTGACTTTC.

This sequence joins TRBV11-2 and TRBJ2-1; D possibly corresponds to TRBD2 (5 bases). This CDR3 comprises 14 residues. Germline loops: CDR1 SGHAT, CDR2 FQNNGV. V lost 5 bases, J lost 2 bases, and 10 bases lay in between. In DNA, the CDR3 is TGTGCCAGCAGCGCTAGCCCTACCTACAATGAGCAGTTCTTC. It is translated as CASSASPTYNEQFF.

The CDR3 loop reads CASTGGSSYEQYF. For the CDR3, the DNA is TGTGCCAGCACTGGCGGGAGCTCCTACGAGCAGTACTTC. This sequence joins TRBV28 and TRBJ2-7; 7 nucleotides agree with TRBD2. Germline values: CDR1 MDHEN, CDR2 SYDVKM. This CDR3 is 13 amino acids long. Trimming took 7 bases from V and 0 from J; bases not matched to a gene: 3.

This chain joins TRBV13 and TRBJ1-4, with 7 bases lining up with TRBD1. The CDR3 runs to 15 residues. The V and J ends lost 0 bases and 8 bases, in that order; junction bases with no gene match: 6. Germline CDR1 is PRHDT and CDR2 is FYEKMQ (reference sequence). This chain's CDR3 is CASSLGLGGAEKLFF. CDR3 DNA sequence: TGTGCCAGCAGCTTAGGCCTAGGGGGCGCGGAAAAACTGTTTTTT.

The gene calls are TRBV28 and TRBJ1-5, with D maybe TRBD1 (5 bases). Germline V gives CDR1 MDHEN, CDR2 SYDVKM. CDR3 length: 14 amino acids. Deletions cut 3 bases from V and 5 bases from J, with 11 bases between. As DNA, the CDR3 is TGTGCCAGCAGTTTGACAGAAAAGGATCAGCCCCAGCATTTT. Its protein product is CASSLTEKDQPQHF. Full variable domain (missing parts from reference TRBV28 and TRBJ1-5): DVKVTQSSRYLVKRTGEKVFLECVQDMDHENMFWYRQDPGLGLRLIYFSYDVKMKEKGDIPEGYSVSREKKERFSLILESASTNQTSMYLCASSLTEKDQPQHFGDGTRLSIL.

The CDR3 is CAWTLRGGTEAFF. CDR3 in DNA: TGTGCCTGGACCCTTAGGGGGGGGACTGAAGCTTTCTTT. The chain links TRBV30 to TRBJ1-1; maybe TRBD1 (6 bases). Trimming cost V 4 bases and J 5 bases, with 14 bases left between them. This CDR3 comprises 13 residues. Germline CDR1 and CDR2: GTSNPN and SVGIG (reference sequence).

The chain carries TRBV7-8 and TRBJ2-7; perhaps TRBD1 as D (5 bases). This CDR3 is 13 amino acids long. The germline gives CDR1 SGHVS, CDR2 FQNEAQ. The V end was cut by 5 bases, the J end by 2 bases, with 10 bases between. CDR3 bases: TGTGCCAGCAGCCCCACAGGAGCCTACGAGCAGTACTTC. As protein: CASSPTGAYEQYF.

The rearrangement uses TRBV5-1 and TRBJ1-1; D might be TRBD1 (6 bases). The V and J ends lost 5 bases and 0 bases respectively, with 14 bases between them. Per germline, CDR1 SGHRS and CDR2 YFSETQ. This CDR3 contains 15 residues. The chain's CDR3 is CASRGGGGMNTEAFF. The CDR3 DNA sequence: TGCGCCAGCAGAGGAGGGGGGGGCATGAACACTGAAGCTTTCTTT.

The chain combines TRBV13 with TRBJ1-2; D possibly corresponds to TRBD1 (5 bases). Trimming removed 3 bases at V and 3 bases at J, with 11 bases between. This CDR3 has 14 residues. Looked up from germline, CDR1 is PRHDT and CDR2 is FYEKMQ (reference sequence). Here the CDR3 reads CASSFRTRDYGYTF. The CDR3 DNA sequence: TGTGCCAGCAGCTTCCGGACAAGGGACTATGGCTACACCTTC.

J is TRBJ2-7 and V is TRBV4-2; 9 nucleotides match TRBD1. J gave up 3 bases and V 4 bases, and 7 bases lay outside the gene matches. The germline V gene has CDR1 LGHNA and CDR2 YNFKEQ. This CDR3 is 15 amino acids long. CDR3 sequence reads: CASSPGTGPNYEQYF. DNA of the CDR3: TGTGCCAGCAGCCCAGGGACAGGGCCTAACTACGAGCAGTACTTC.

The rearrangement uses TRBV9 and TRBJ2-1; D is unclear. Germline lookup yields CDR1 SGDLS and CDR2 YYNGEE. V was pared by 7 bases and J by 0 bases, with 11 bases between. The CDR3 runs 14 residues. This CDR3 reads CASGELSSYNEQFF. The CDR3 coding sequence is TGTGCCAGCGGTGAACTGAGCTCCTACAATGAGCAGTTCTTC.

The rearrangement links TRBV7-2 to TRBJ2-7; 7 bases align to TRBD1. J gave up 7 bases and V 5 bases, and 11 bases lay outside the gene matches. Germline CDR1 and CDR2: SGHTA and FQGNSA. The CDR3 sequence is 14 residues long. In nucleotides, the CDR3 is TGTGCCAGCAGCCTCCACAGGGGAGTGAGGGAGCAGTACTTC. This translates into CASSLHRGVREQYF.